This TCR beta chain was observed in a study of cytomegalovirus exposure and HLA in healthy donors. Across the whole study: Counted in an early data release were about 85 million unique TCRs from HLA-typed donors.

Germline values: CDR1 MDHEN, CDR2 SYDVKM. Trimming cost V 6 bases and J 0 bases; bases outside gene matches: 10. The CDR3 spans 17 residues. PCR used 60 Vbeta primers and 13 Jbeta primers. TCRdb keeps only in-frame clones here, not all; method: immunoSEQ multiplex PCR. The sample holds 170,000 or so clones, roughly 82% seen once. The specimen sequenced was PBMCs. This receptor was obtained from a woman aged 45-59 years in good health and CMV-seronegative. The V gene is TRBV28, the J gene TRBJ2-1, with 8 bases lining up with TRBD2. The CDR3 loop is CASSPASSGASYNEQFF. The CDR3 DNA is TGTGCCAGCAGCCCGGCGAGTAGCGGGGCCTCCTACAATGAGCAGTTCTTC. Full variable domain (missing parts from reference TRBV28 and TRBJ2-1): DVKVTQSSRYLVKRTGEKVFLECVQDMDHENMFWYRQDPGLGLRLIYFSYDVKMKEKGDIPEGYSVSREKKERFSLILESASTNQTSMYLCASSPASSGASYNEQFFGPGTRLTVL.